Below are 22 T cell receptor beta chains sequenced from a single sample in a study of shared clonotypes between healthy human individuals. Sequencing used immunoSEQ multiplex PCR; TCRdb keeps in-frame clones, though not all of them. The table includes millions of clones, approximately 90% detected once. The sequenced sample consisted of naive CD4+ T cells sorted from blood. The subset was: CD45RA+ positively selected. The receptors shown here come from a man younger than 35 in good health.

V usage is TRBV2 and J usage is TRBJ2-1; the D call may be TRBD1 or TRBD2 (6 bases each). The ends were cut back, 6 bases at V and 6 bases at J, with 12 bases in the middle. The CDR3 extends over 13 amino acids. CDR1 and CDR2 from the germline V gene are SNHLY and FYNNEI. The DNA for the CDR3 is TGTGCCAGCAGGACAGGAGGGCTCAATGAGCAGTTCTTC. As protein: CASRTGGLNEQFF.

This chain connects TRBV28 to TRBJ1-4; D remains ambiguous. CDR1 and CDR2 from the germline V gene are MDHEN and SYDVKM. Trimming pared 2 bases from V and 5 bases from J, leaving 6 bases between. CDR3 size: 13 residues. CDR3 DNA sequence: TGTGCCAGCAGTTTAAACCGGAATGAAAAACTGTTTTTT. Protein: CASSLNRNEKLFF.

The J gene is TRBJ1-6, the V gene TRBV5-1, with D hard to call. Trimming removed 4 bases from V and 7 bases from J, with 12 bases in between. This CDR3 has 14 residues. Germline V gene data show CDR1 as SGHRS and CDR2 as YFSETQ. Written as DNA, the CDR3 is TGCGCCAGCAGCCGCCCCGCAGCAAATTCACCCCTCCACTTT. Translation: CASSRPAANSPLHF.

The chain uses TRBV20-1 and TRBJ2-7, with D perhaps matching TRBD1 (5 bases). There are 11 residues in the CDR3. CDR1 is DFQATT, CDR2 SNEGSKA, per germline (reference sequence). Deletions cut 6 bases from V and 9 bases from J, with 15 bases between. CDR3 in amino acids: CSAQTGPGQYF. The CDR3 DNA reads TGCAGTGCCCAAACAGGCCCGGGGCAGTACTTC.

The rearrangement links TRBV27 to TRBJ1-5; D gene uncertain. Trimming stripped 4 bases from V and 0 bases from J, with 19 bases between. CDR3 length equals 18 residues. Germline lookup yields CDR1 MNHEY and CDR2 SMNVEV (reference sequence). DNA of the CDR3: TGTGCCAGCAGTTCCCGCCCACTTAGGCTGTATAGCAATCAGCCCCAGCATTTT. Translation: CASSSRPLRLYSNQPQHF.

CDR3 residues: CAITTGGFDTGELFF. The DNA for the CDR3 is TGTGCCATTACAACAGGAGGGTTTGACACCGGGGAGCTGTTTTTT. V usage is TRBV10-3 and J usage is TRBJ2-2, with D maybe TRBD2 (6 bases). In germline, CDR1 is ENHRY, CDR2 SYGVKD. The CDR3 extends over 15 amino acids. Trimming shortened V by 9 bases and J by 3 bases, and 17 bases separated the two germline ends.

This chain uses TRBV6-6 with TRBJ1-3; unclear D gene. The V and J ends lost 3 bases and 7 bases respectively, with 7 bases between them. The CDR3 is made up of 12 amino acids. Germline V CDR1 and CDR2: MNHNY, SVGAGI (reference sequence). CDR3: CASSYGPNTIYF. Written as DNA, the CDR3 is TGTGCCAGCAGTTATGGGCCGAACACCATATATTTT.

This rearrangement joins TRBV5-1 to TRBJ2-7, with 8 bases identical to TRBD1. Trimming at V came to 5 bases and at J to 4 bases, leaving 5 bases not matched to a gene. Looked up from germline, CDR1 is SGHRS and CDR2 is YFSETQ. The CDR3 totals 13 residues. The CDR3 bases are TGCGCCAGCAGTGGGACAGGAATGTACGAGCAGTACTTC. Its translation: CASSGTGMYEQYF.

The chain links TRBV6-1 to TRBJ1-2; TRBD1 is a possible D gene (5 bases). Per the germline V gene, CDR1 is MNHNS and CDR2 is SASEGT. This CDR3 is built from 15 residues. Trimming removed 2 bases at V and 4 bases at J, with 14 bases between. CDR3: CASSEMRDLPYGYTF. CDR3 DNA: TGTGCCAGCAGTGAAATGCGGGACTTGCCCTATGGCTACACCTTC.

The chain carries TRBV6-5 and TRBJ2-1; D is uncertain. The CDR3 sequence is 11 residues long. V was pared by 4 bases and J by 8 bases, with 6 bases between. CDR1 is MNHEY and CDR2 is SVGAGI in the germline V gene. CDR3 coding DNA: TGTGCCAGCAGTTCGAGATATGAGCAGTTCTTC. The encoded protein is CASSSRYEQFF.

This rearrangement joins TRBV6-1 to TRBJ2-7; D is unresolved. V dropped 2 bases and J dropped 5 bases, with 7 bases sitting between them. Germline V gene lookup returns CDR1 MNHNS and CDR2 SASEGT. The CDR3 has 12 residues. The CDR3 here is CASSEPGHEQYF. CDR3 coding DNA: TGTGCCAGCAGTGAACCGGGCCACGAGCAGTACTTC.

V is TRBV5-1 and J is TRBJ1-6; unclear D gene. The CDR3 totals 14 residues. The germline CDR1 and CDR2 sequences are SGHRS and YFSETQ. Trimming shortened V by 0 bases and J by 8 bases, and 9 bases separated the two germline ends. The CDR3 DNA reads TGCGCCAGCAGCTTGGGGCAGATGGATTCACCCCTCCACTTT. This gives the protein CASSLGQMDSPLHF.

This CDR3 is CASSGLGAGAYEQYF. CDR3 DNA sequence: TGTGCCAGCAGTGGCCTCGGGGCAGGGGCATACGAGCAGTACTTC. The J gene is TRBJ2-7, the V gene TRBV6-6, with TRBD1 as a possible D gene (6 bases). The germline gives CDR1 MNHNY, CDR2 SVGAGI (reference sequence). V lost 5 bases and J lost 4, with 18 bases in between. There are 15 residues in the CDR3.

V and J are TRBV9 and TRBJ2-7; no clear D gene. V lost 0 bases and J lost 3, with 10 bases in between. CDR3 size: 14 residues. Germline-derived CDR1 and CDR2 are SGDLS and YYNGEE. CDR3 in amino acids: CASSVGTERYEQYF. In DNA form, the CDR3 reads TGTGCCAGCAGCGTAGGTACGGAGCGCTACGAGCAGTACTTC.

To note about this clone: The same CDR3 can be traced to other DNA sequences in this sample. The chain joins TRBV18 to TRBJ2-3; D not certain. This CDR3 has 14 residues. Germline-derived CDR1 and CDR2 are KGHSH and LQKENI. Trimming took 3 bases from V and 1 from J, leaving 8 bases between them. The CDR3 region is CASSPLTRTDTQYF. The CDR3 nucleotides read TGTGCCAGCTCACCGCTGACTCGCACAGATACGCAGTATTTT.

V is TRBV5-1 and J is TRBJ2-5; a possible D gene is TRBD1 (8 bases). Trimming pared 3 bases from V and 4 bases from J, leaving 19 bases between. The CDR3 runs 16 residues. Per the germline V gene, CDR1 is SGHRS and CDR2 is YFSETQ. In DNA, the CDR3 is TGCGCCAGCAGCTCTTCGGTGACAGGGGAGGGAGAGACCCAGTACTTC. Its protein is CASSSSVTGEGETQYF.

The V gene is TRBV6-1, the J gene TRBJ2-5; 10 nucleotides align to TRBD1. The V gene's germline CDR1 is MNHNS and CDR2 SASEGT. V lost 3 bases and J lost 5; bases outside the gene matches: 6. The CDR3 covers 15 residues. CDR3 in amino acids: CASSDRDRGRETQYF. The CDR3 coding sequence is TGTGCCAGCAGTGACCGAGACAGGGGGCGGGAGACCCAGTACTTC.

The V and J genes are TRBV18 and TRBJ1-2; 8 nucleotides line up with TRBD1. This CDR3 region has 17 residues. V lost 2 bases, J lost 7 bases, and 15 bases stayed unmatched. Germline assignment: CDR1 KGHSH and CDR2 LQKENI. CDR3 amino acids: CASSPFDLRGQGLGYTF. The CDR3 DNA sequence: TGTGCCAGCTCACCATTTGATTTGCGCGGACAGGGACTTGGCTACACCTTC.

Written as DNA, the CDR3 is TGTGCCAGCAGCTTAGTGTTGAACACTGAAGCTTTCTTT. Translation gives CASSLVLNTEAFF. The chain has TRBV11-2 and TRBJ1-1; D is ambiguous. CDR3 size: 13 residues. Germline CDR1 and CDR2: SGHAT and FQNNGV. V was pared by 1 base and J by 0 bases, with 3 bases between.

The V call is TRBV7-2, the J call TRBJ2-4; D might be TRBD1 or TRBD2, each matching 6 bases. Germline values: CDR1 SGHTA, CDR2 FQGNSA. The V end was cut by 5 bases, the J end by 4 bases, with 18 bases between. The CDR3 has 16 residues. The CDR3 sequence: CASSPRGGLIKNIQYF. CDR3 DNA: TGTGCCAGCAGCCCTCGAGGGGGGCTGATAAAAAACATTCAGTACTTC.

In its sample, this clone was seen once. The chain combines TRBV7-2 with TRBJ2-3; D might be TRBD2 (6 bases). The germline gives CDR1 SGHTA, CDR2 FQGNSA. V was cut by 6 bases and J by 2 bases, with 9 bases left in between. This CDR3 region has 13 residues. DNA of the CDR3: TGTGCCAGCAGGCGGGATTTCACAGATACGCAGTATTTT. Amino acids: CASRRDFTDTQYF.

The rearrangement uses TRBV5-4 and TRBJ2-7, with 14 bases fitting TRBD2. V dropped 1 base and J dropped 5; count of bases not matched to a gene: 11. Germline V gene sequence: CDR1 SGHNT, CDR2 YYREEE (reference sequence). The CDR3 extends over 18 amino acids. The CDR3 coding sequence is TGTGCCAGCAGCTTGAGGGGACTAGCGGGAGCCCTTGGTGACGAGCAGTACTTC. Its protein product is CASSLRGLAGALGDEQYF.